This T cell receptor (beta chain) comes out of a study of T cell repertoires in cytomegalovirus infection. This clonotype was recorded a few times. The antigen remains undetermined. The CDR3 sequence is 14 residues long. V lost 5 bases, J lost 6 bases, and 16 bases lay in between. Germline loops: CDR1 SGHTA, CDR2 FQGTGA. TCRdb ran MiXCR on the reads and lists one entry per CDR3 protein. In the table there are about 350,000 distinct CDR3 sequences, roughly a third of which are singletons. This sequence joins TRBV7-3 and TRBJ1-1; D gene uncertain. This TCR was recovered from a human donor in good health (CMV status not recorded). Some clones in this sample may be carry-over from other donors' samples. Sample: cultured PBMCs, taken from culture after CMV antigen stimulation. CDR3: CASSPNAYSPEAFF. In nucleotides, the CDR3 is TGTGCCAGCAGCCCAAATGCCTATTCCCCTGAAGCTTTCTTT. The full variable domain, in which reference TRBV7-3 and TRBJ1-1 provide the parts outside the CDR3, is GAGVSQTPSNKVTEKGKYVELRCDPISGHTALYWYRQSLGQGPEFLIYFQGTGAADDSGLPNDRFFAVRPEGSVSTLKIQRTERGDSAVYLCASSPNAYSPEAFFGQGTRLTVV.